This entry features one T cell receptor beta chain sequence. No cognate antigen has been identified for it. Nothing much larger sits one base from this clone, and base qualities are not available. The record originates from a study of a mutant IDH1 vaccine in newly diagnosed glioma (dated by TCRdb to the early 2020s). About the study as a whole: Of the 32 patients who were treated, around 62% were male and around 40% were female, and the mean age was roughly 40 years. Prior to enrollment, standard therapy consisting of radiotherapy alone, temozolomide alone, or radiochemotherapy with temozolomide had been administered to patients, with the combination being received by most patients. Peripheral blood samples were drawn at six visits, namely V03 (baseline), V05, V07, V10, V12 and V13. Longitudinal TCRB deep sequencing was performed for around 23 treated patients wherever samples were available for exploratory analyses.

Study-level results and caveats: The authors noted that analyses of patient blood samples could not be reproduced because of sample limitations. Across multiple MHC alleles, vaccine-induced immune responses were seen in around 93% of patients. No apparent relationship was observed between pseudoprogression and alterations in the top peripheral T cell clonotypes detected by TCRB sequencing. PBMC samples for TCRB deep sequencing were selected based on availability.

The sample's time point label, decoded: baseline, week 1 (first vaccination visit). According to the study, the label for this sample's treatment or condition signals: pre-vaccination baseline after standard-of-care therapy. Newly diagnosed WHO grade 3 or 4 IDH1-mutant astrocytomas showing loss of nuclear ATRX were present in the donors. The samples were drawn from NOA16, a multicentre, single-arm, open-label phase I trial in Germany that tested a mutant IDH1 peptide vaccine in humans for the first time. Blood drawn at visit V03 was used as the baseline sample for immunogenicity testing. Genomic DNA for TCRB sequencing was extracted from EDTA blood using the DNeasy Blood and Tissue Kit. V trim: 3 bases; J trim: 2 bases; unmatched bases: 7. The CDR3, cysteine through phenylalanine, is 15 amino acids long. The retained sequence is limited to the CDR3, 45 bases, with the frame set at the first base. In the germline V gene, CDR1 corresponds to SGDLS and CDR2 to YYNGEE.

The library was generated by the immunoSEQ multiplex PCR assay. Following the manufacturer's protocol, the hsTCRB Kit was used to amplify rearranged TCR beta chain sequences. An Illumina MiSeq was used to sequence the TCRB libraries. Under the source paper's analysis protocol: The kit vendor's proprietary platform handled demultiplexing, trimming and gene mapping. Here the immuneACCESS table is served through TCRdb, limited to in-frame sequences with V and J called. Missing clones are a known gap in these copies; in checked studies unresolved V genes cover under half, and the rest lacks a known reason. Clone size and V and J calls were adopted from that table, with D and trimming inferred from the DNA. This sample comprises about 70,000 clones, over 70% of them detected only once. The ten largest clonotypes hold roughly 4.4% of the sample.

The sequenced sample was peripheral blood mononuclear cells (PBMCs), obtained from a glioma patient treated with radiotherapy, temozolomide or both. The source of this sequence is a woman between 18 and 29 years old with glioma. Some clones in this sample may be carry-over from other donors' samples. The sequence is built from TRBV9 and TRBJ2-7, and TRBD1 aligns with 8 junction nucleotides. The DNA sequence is TGTGCCAGCAGCGCTGGACAGGGCTGGACCTACGAGCAGTACTTC. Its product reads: CASSAGQGWTYEQYF.